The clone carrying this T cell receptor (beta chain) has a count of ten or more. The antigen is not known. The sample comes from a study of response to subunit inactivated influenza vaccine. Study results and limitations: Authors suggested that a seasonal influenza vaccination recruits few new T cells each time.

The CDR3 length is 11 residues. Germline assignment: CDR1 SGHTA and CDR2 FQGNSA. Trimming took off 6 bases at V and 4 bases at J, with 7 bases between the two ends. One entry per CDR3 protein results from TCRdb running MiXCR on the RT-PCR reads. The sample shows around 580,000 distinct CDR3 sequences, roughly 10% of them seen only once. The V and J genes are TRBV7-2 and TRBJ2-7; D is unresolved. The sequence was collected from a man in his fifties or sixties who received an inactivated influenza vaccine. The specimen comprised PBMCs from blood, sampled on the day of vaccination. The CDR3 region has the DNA TGTGCCAGCAGTTCTCCGTACGAGCAGTACTTC. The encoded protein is CASSSPYEQYF.